This T cell receptor beta chain derives from a study of shared clonotypes between healthy human individuals. The CDR3 contains 15 residues. V was pared by 5 bases and J by 0 bases, with 7 bases of the junction left unmatched. The germline gives CDR1 LNHDA, CDR2 SQIVND (reference sequence). Generated by immunoSEQ multiplex PCR, the TCRdb table keeps only in-frame clones and is missing some. The data contain about 180,000 clones, about 93% of them seen just once; the ten biggest clones take up 0.067%. The sample consisted of naive CD4+ T cells sorted from blood. Subset of the sample: CD45RA+ positively selected. The J gene is TRBJ2-7, the V gene TRBV19, with 7 bases aligning to TRBD1. The source is a woman aged 25 to 45 in good health. The DNA for the CDR3 is TGTGCCAGTAGTTTAGGACAGGTCAGCTCCTACGAGCAGTACTTC. Its protein is CASSLGQVSSYEQYF. Full variable domain (remainder filled in from reference TRBV19 and TRBJ2-7): DGGITQSPKYLFRKEGQNVTLSCEQNLNHDAMYWYRQDPGQGLRLIYYSQIVNDFQKGDIAEGYSVSREKKESFPLTVTSAQKNPTAFYLCASSLGQVSSYEQYFGPGTRLTVT.